The 27 T cell receptor beta chains below all came from one sample that was sequenced in a study of blood T cell repertoires in COVID-19. The data were produced by immunoSEQ multiplex PCR, yet TCRdb's version contains in-frame clones alone and is incomplete. The top ten clones hold 3.1% of a sample with about 99,000 clones, about 85% of them seen once. Sequenced sample: peripheral blood. The receptors come from a man aged 45-65 years in a cohort sampled during active COVID-19.

The chain is built from TRBV9 and TRBJ2-1; no definite D call. Between the trimmed V and J ends, which lost 4 bases and 5 bases, there was a span of 16 bases. This CDR3 has 15 amino acids. Germline CDR1 reads SGDLS; CDR2 reads YYNGEE. In DNA form, the CDR3 reads TGTGCCAGCAGCCCCACGGGTTTGCGGAACAATGAGCAGTTCTTC. Its translation: CASSPTGLRNNEQFF. The full variable domain, rest sourced from reference TRBV9 and TRBJ2-1, is DSGVTQTPKHLITATGQRVTLRCSPRSGDLSVYWYQQSLDQGLQFLIQYYNGEERAKGNILERFSAQQFPDLHSELNLSSLELGDSALYFCASSPTGLRNNEQFFGPGTRLTVL.

This rearrangement joins TRBV11-3 to TRBJ2-2, with TRBD1 as a possible D gene (5 bases). The CDR3 sequence is 14 residues long. V was trimmed by 2 bases and J by 6 bases, leaving 10 bases between them. Germline CDR1 is SGHNT and CDR2 is YENEEA. The CDR3 is CASSLMGLPGELFF. The CDR3 DNA sequence: TGTGCCAGCAGCTTAATGGGGCTTCCCGGGGAGCTGTTTTTT.

This chain uses TRBV24-1 with TRBJ2-5; a possible D gene is TRBD1 (7 bases). The CDR3 runs 17 residues. V dropped 4 bases and J dropped 3 bases, with 20 bases sitting between them. Per germline, CDR1 KGHDR and CDR2 SFDVKD. CDR3 sequence (DNA): TGTGCCACCAGTGACCCACCCGCGGCGGGACAGAAAGAGACCCAGTACTTC. Translating it yields CATSDPPAAGQKETQYF.

This clone has only a few counts. Its ends do not fully match the called genes, so a read error is possible. The J gene is TRBJ2-2, the V gene TRBV27, with unresolved D. Germline V CDR1 and CDR2: MNHEY, SMNVEV (reference sequence). The CDR3 runs 14 residues. As DNA, the CDR3 is TGTGCCAGCAGCTTATATACGAACACCGGGGAGCTGTTTTTT. Protein sequence: CASSLYTNTGELFF.

The chain joins TRBV27 to TRBJ1-1, with a possible D match to TRBD1 (5 bases). From germline, CDR1 is MNHEY and CDR2 SMNVEV (reference sequence). Trimming removed 6 bases at V and 7 bases at J, with 24 bases between. The CDR3 is 16 amino acids. CDR3 residues: CASRPNPTGKSGEAFF. DNA for the CDR3: TGTGCCAGCAGGCCCAACCCTACAGGAAAGTCGGGTGAAGCTTTCTTT.

The chain carries TRBV5-1 and TRBJ2-1; 9 nucleotides line up with TRBD2. The germline V gene encodes CDR1 SGHRS and CDR2 YFSETQ. This CDR3 comprises 18 residues. The junction had 13 bases not matched to a gene; V was cut back by 0 bases and J by 6 bases. The CDR3 coding sequence is TGCGCCAGCAGCTTGGAGGGTAGCGGGGGTCCCCGTTCCAATGAGCAGTTCTTC. Translation: CASSLEGSGGPRSNEQFF.

The rearrangement links TRBV5-1 to TRBJ2-7, with 9 bases aligning to TRBD2. The CDR3 is made up of 14 amino acids. Germline lookup yields CDR1 SGHRS and CDR2 YFSETQ. J gave up 0 bases and V 5 bases, and 3 bases lay outside the gene matches. In DNA form, the CDR3 reads TGCGCCAGCAGATTGCGGGGGGGCTCCTACGAGCAGTACTTC. Its translation is CASRLRGGSYEQYF. The full variable domain, completed using reference TRBV5-1 and TRBJ2-7, is KAGVTQTPRYLIKTRGQQVTLSCSPISGHRSVSWYQQTPGQGLQFLFEYFSETQRNKGNFPGRFSGRQFSNSRSEMNVSTLELGDSALYLCASRLRGGSYEQYFGPGTRLTVT.

The chain recombines TRBV24-1 with TRBJ1-1; 7 bases are shared with TRBD1. The V gene's germline CDR1 is KGHDR and CDR2 SFDVKD. CDR3 size: 16 residues. V shed 4 bases, J shed 3 bases, and the junction held 10 bases outside the gene matches. CDR3 in DNA: TGTGCCACCAGTGACGCCTCGACAGGGTCCGACACTGAAGCTTTCTTT. Its translation: CATSDASTGSDTEAFF.

The chain combines TRBV2 with TRBJ2-5, with a weak D call TRBD1 (5 bases). Germline CDR1 SNHLY, CDR2 FYNNEI. The CDR3 loop spans 13 amino acids. Trimming cost V 4 bases and J 3 bases, with 9 bases left between them. CDR3 coding DNA: TGTGCCAGCAGTGTGGAGACAGAAGAGACCCAGTACTTC. As protein: CASSVETEETQYF.

The chain recombines TRBV10-3 with TRBJ1-2; 8 nucleotides align to TRBD1. V lost 2 bases to trimming and J lost 4 bases; unmatched junction nucleotides: 3. This CDR3 has 14 amino acids. The V gene's germline CDR1 is ENHRY and CDR2 SYGVKD. The CDR3: CAISETGQGYGYTF. DNA for the CDR3: TGTGCCATCAGTGAGACAGGACAGGGCTATGGCTACACCTTC.

The chain couples TRBV18 to TRBJ1-5; D might be TRBD1 (6 bases). The CDR3 covers 18 residues. Deletions cut 5 bases from V and 0 bases from J, with 20 bases between. Germline assignment: CDR1 KGHSH and CDR2 LQKENI. In DNA, the CDR3 is TGTGCCAGCTCAGGGACATCTCTGAATCTCGCTAGCAATCAGCCCCAGCATTTT. Translated, it gives CASSGTSLNLASNQPQHF.

The chain couples TRBV2 to TRBJ2-5, with 12 bases aligning to TRBD2. Germline-derived CDR1 and CDR2 are SNHLY and FYNNEI. The CDR3 loop spans 15 amino acids. V lost 6 bases to trimming and J lost 6 bases; unmatched junction nucleotides: 8. The CDR3 is CASSPRTSGVQTQYF. CDR3 nucleotide sequence: TGTGCCAGCAGCCCAAGGACTAGCGGGGTACAGACCCAGTACTTC.

V gene TRBV6-5 combines with J gene TRBJ2-1, with 10 positions matching TRBD2. The CDR3 is 15 amino acids. With 6 bases clipped from V and 2 bases from J, the junction kept 4 bases outside the gene matches. CDR1 MNHEY and CDR2 SVGAGI come from the germline V gene. The CDR3 DNA follows: TGTGCCAGCAGAGATAGCGGGGGGACCTACAATGAGCAGTTCTTC. Translating gives CASRDSGGTYNEQFF.

This clone was observed once. This chain connects TRBV12-5 to TRBJ2-5; the D gene is possibly TRBD1 (6 bases). The ends were cut back, 1 base at V and 3 bases at J, with 9 bases in the middle. The CDR3 spans 14 residues. Germline CDR1 is LGHNT and CDR2 is FRNRAP. The CDR3 nucleotides read TGTGCTAGTGGTTTGGGGCAGGGGAAAGAGACCCAGTACTTC. This sequence encodes CASGLGQGKETQYF.

This chain connects TRBV15 to TRBJ2-7, with a weak D call TRBD1 (6 bases). This CDR3 has 15 amino acids. V was shortened by 1 base and J by 5 bases, with 15 bases between the two germline ends. Germline CDR1 reads LNHNV; CDR2 reads YYDKDF (reference sequence). This CDR3 is CATSRGGTGSHEQYV. CDR3 coding DNA: TGTGCCACCAGCAGAGGAGGAACAGGGTCCCACGAGCAGTACGTC.

The J gene is TRBJ1-5, the V gene TRBV5-8, with 8 bases identical to TRBD1. Trimming at V came to 4 bases and at J to 3 bases, leaving 9 bases not matched to a gene. The CDR3 extends over 16 amino acids. Germline assignment: CDR1 SGHTS and CDR2 YDEGEE. The CDR3 DNA reads as TGTGCCAGCAGCCATGGACAGGGTCTGTACAATCAGCCCCAGCATTTT. The encoded protein is CASSHGQGLYNQPQHF.

The CDR3 region is CASSLSPIGQETQYF. In DNA form, the CDR3 reads TGTGCCAGCAGCTTGTCCCCAATCGGCCAAGAGACCCAGTACTTC. This chain connects TRBV5-4 to TRBJ2-5; no clear D. Trimming shortened V by 1 base and J by 1 base, and 11 bases separated the two germline ends. From germline, CDR1 is SGHNT and CDR2 YYREEE (reference sequence). CDR3 length: 15 amino acids.

This sequence joins TRBV18 and TRBJ1-5, with D possibly TRBD1 on 5 matching bases. Per germline, CDR1 KGHSH and CDR2 LQKENI. The ends were cut back, 4 bases at V and 5 bases at J, with 9 bases in the middle. The CDR3 totals 13 residues. The CDR3 sequence is CASSRIRDQPQHF. CDR3 coding DNA: TGTGCCAGCTCACGCATCAGGGATCAGCCCCAGCATTTT.

The CDR3 is CASSAGTANEKLFF. In DNA form, the CDR3 reads TGTGCCAGCAGCGCGGGGACAGCTAATGAAAAACTGTTTTTT. The chain links TRBV9 to TRBJ1-4, with TRBD1 matching over 7 bases. J gave up 3 bases and V 3 bases, and 2 bases lay outside the gene matches. The CDR3 is made up of 14 amino acids. The V gene's germline CDR1 is SGDLS and CDR2 YYNGEE.

The rearrangement joins TRBV28 to TRBJ2-1, with a tentative D call TRBD2 (6 bases). From germline, CDR1 is MDHEN and CDR2 SYDVKM. The CDR3 sequence is 15 residues long. V was shortened by 7 bases and J by 3 bases, with 16 bases between the two germline ends. This CDR3 is CASMSGSRGYNEQFF. CDR3 coding DNA: TGTGCCAGCATGTCCGGTTCGCGGGGCTACAATGAGCAGTTCTTC. Filled out from reference TRBV28 and TRBJ2-1, the complete variable domain reads DVKVTQSSRYLVKRTGEKVFLECVQDMDHENMFWYRQDPGLGLRLIYFSYDVKMKEKGDIPEGYSVSREKKERFSLILESASTNQTSMYLCASMSGSRGYNEQFFGPGTRLTVL.

The chain carries TRBV28 and TRBJ1-1; a possible D gene is TRBD1 (6 bases). Trimming stripped 3 bases from V and 8 bases from J, with 16 bases between. Looked up from germline, CDR1 is MDHEN and CDR2 is SYDVKM. CDR3 size: 14 residues. The CDR3 DNA reads TGTGCCAGCAGTTTCCATGACAGGCGAGGCGAAGCTTTCTTT. Translated: CASSFHDRRGEAFF.

The chain is built from TRBV5-4 and TRBJ1-1; 7 bases are shared with TRBD1. The CDR3 sequence is 13 residues long. The germline V gene has CDR1 SGHNT and CDR2 YYREEE (reference sequence). Trimming cost V 4 bases and J 2 bases; bases outside gene matches: 2. CDR3 sequence reads: CASSRDSNTEAFF. CDR3 DNA sequence: TGTGCCAGCAGCCGGGACAGTAACACTGAAGCTTTCTTT.

DNA for the CDR3: TGTGCCAGCAGCCGTACTAGCGGGGGCAAGGAGCAGTTCTTC. It is translated as CASSRTSGGKEQFF. The chain combines TRBV6-5 with TRBJ2-1; 11 bases align to TRBD2. From germline, CDR1 is MNHEY and CDR2 SVGAGI. J gave up 10 bases and V 6 bases, and 8 bases lay outside the gene matches. This CDR3 comprises 14 residues.

As to this clone: An end of the junction does not agree with germline; a read error may underlie this. The chain has TRBV5-1 and TRBJ2-2; 9 positions match TRBD1. The CDR3 has 16 amino acids. Germline V gene lookup returns CDR1 SGHRS and CDR2 YFSETQ. DNA for the CDR3: TGCGCCAGCAGATTGGGACAGGGAGTAAACACCGGGGAGCTGTTTTTT. It specifies CASRLGQGVNTGELFF. Full variable domain (missing parts from reference TRBV5-1 and TRBJ2-2): KAGVTQTPRYLIKTRGQQVTLSCSPISGHRSVSWYQQTPGQGLQFLFEYFSETQRNKGNFPGRFSGRQFSNSRSEMNVSTLELGDSALYLCASRLGQGVNTGELFFGEGSRLTVL.

Here the CDR3 reads CASSYWPGGYGYTF. Written as DNA, the CDR3 is TGTGCCAGCAGTTACTGGCCGGGAGGCTATGGCTACACCTTC. The chain joins TRBV6-2 or TRBV6-3 to TRBJ1-2, with D unresolved. The germline V gene has CDR1 MNHEY and CDR2 SVGEGT. With 1 base removed from V and 4 bases from J, the gap between germline ends came to 10 bases. The CDR3 is 14 amino acids.

V and J are TRBV7-9 and TRBJ1-4; 8 bases line up with TRBD1. The germline CDR1 and CDR2 sequences are SEHNR and FQNEAQ (reference sequence). Trimming took 8 bases from V and 7 from J; bases not matched to a gene: 12. This CDR3 comprises 15 residues. CDR3 sequence (DNA): TGTGCCAGCGACTATATGGGGCAGGGGGCTGAAAAACTGTTTTTT. This sequence encodes CASDYMGQGAEKLFF.

This rearrangement joins TRBV6-6 to TRBJ1-6, with 7 bases that match TRBD1. CDR1 is MNHNY, CDR2 SVGAGI, per germline (reference sequence). J was trimmed by 5 bases and V by 6 bases; bases with no gene match: 7. CDR3 length: 15 residues. The CDR3: CASSRQGRDNSPLHF. CDR3 nucleotides: TGTGCCAGCAGCCGACAGGGTCGAGATAATTCACCCCTCCACTTT.